The 23 T cell receptor beta chains given below trace back to one sample, sequenced in a study of blood T cell repertoires in COVID-19. The repertoire was sequenced with immunoSEQ multiplex PCR; TCRdb's copy has only in-frame clones and lacks some. Among around 68,000 clones, 85% to 95% were seen once, and the ten largest hold about 3%. Sequenced input: peripheral blood. The receptors come from a man in his 70s with active COVID-19.

The rearrangement joins TRBV12-3 or TRBV12-4 to TRBJ2-3, with no clear D. Trimming stripped 6 bases from V and 0 bases from J, with 7 bases between. This CDR3 has 13 residues. CDR3 in DNA: TGTGCCAGCAGAAAATTAAGCACAGATACGCAGTATTTT. It translates to CASRKLSTDTQYF.

The chain couples TRBV2 to TRBJ1-2, with TRBD1 as a possible D gene (5 bases). The germline V gene has CDR1 SNHLY and CDR2 FYNNEI. Trimming stripped 2 bases from V and 2 bases from J, with 12 bases between. This CDR3 is built from 15 residues. CDR3 sequence reads: CASSESAGLNYGYTF. As DNA, the CDR3 is TGTGCCAGCAGTGAATCGGCAGGGTTAAACTATGGCTACACCTTC.

V usage is TRBV11-2 and J usage is TRBJ2-7, with D perhaps TRBD1 (5 bases). Trimming shortened V by 2 bases and J by 7 bases, and 18 bases separated the two germline ends. The CDR3 spans 15 residues. Germline CDR1 SGHAT, CDR2 FQNNGV. For the CDR3, the DNA is TGTGCCAGCAGCTTATACGGGCAGGACACTTTGGAGCAGTACTTC. Translated, it gives CASSLYGQDTLEQYF.

For the CDR3, the DNA is TGTGCCAGCTCACCCGGGACAGGGAGGCCCAACACTGAAGCTTTCTTT. This sequence encodes CASSPGTGRPNTEAFF. The rearrangement joins TRBV18 to TRBJ1-1, with TRBD1 matching 9 bases. J lost 2 bases, V lost 3 bases, and 7 bases had no gene match. This CDR3 spans 16 amino acids. The germline CDR1 and CDR2 sequences are KGHSH and LQKENI.

This chain links TRBV24-1 with TRBJ2-5; no clear D. Germline V gives CDR1 KGHDR, CDR2 SFDVKD. The CDR3 runs 14 residues. Trimming shortened V by 4 bases and J by 4 bases, and 12 bases separated the two germline ends. The CDR3 DNA sequence: TGTGCCACCAGTGACACCCCTCCCGGAGAGACCCAGTACTTC. Translated: CATSDTPPGETQYF.

This chain joins TRBV4-1 and TRBJ2-2; the match to TRBD2 covers 9 bases. CDR1 MGHRA and CDR2 YSYEKL come from the germline V gene. Trimming cost V 2 bases and J 3 bases; bases outside gene matches: 4. The CDR3 runs to 16 residues. The CDR3 nucleotides are TGCGCCAGCAGCCAACAACAGCGGGGGGACACCGGGGAGCTGTTTTTT. Translation gives CASSQQQRGDTGELFF.

The DNA of the CDR3 is TGTGCCACCAGTGATATCGGACAGGGACAAGATACGCAGTATTTT. Amino acid sequence: CATSDIGQGQDTQYF. V is TRBV24-1 and J is TRBJ2-3; 8 nucleotides agree with TRBD1. Germline CDR1 and CDR2: KGHDR and SFDVKD. The CDR3 is made up of 15 amino acids. V lost 3 bases, J lost 5 bases, and 6 bases stayed unmatched.

For this clone: One end of the junction varies from germline; a read error may be responsible. This sequence joins TRBV9 and TRBJ2-5, with D perhaps TRBD1 or TRBD2 (5 bases each). The length of the CDR3 is 17 residues. Germline V gives CDR1 SGDLS, CDR2 YYNGEE. The CDR3 nucleotides read TGTGTCAGCAGCGTAGGGGAGAGGATGGGAACAAAAGAGACCCAGTACTTC. Protein product: CVSSVGERMGTKETQYF.

V is TRBV5-1 and J is TRBJ2-7, with D perhaps TRBD2 (6 bases). V lost 0 bases to trimming and J lost 0 bases, with 7 bases between them. The germline V gene encodes CDR1 SGHRS and CDR2 YFSETQ. This CDR3 comprises 14 residues. The CDR3 bases are TGCGCCAGCAGCTTGGACGGGGGCTCCTACGAGCAGTACGTC. It encodes CASSLDGGSYEQYV.

The CDR3 sequence: CASSYNYAGSSNTEAFF. For the CDR3, the DNA is TGCGCCAGCAGCTACAATTACGCGGGTTCCTCGAACACTGAAGCTTTCTTT. The chain joins TRBV5-1 to TRBJ1-1; D unresolved. The germline V gene has CDR1 SGHRS and CDR2 YFSETQ. The CDR3 runs to 17 residues. V was shortened by 3 bases and J by 1 base, with 19 bases between the two germline ends.

The chain is built from TRBV21-1 and TRBJ2-7; the table's D gene call, TRBD2, was not cross checked with the DNA. TRBV21-1 is classified as a pseudogene. CDR3 length: 20 amino acids. In DNA, the CDR3 is TGTGCCAGCAGCAAGGGACCCCGGGACGGGACTAGCGGGCTTGTCCACGAGCAGTACTTC. Residues: CASSKGPRDGTSGLVHEQYF.

This clone was seen once. The chain carries TRBV19 and TRBJ1-4, with no clear D. CDR3 length equals 14 residues. The V end was cut by 6 bases, the J end by 5 bases, with 13 bases between. Germline CDR1 is LNHDA and CDR2 is SQIVND (reference sequence). The CDR3 bases are TGTGCCAGTAGGGAGGACCCGTCGAATGAAAAACTGTTTTTT. It is translated as CASREDPSNEKLFF.

This chain uses TRBV5-1 with TRBJ1-3; D is ambiguous. The CDR3 contains 13 residues. V dropped 0 bases and J dropped 8 bases, with 9 bases sitting between them. Looked up from germline, CDR1 is SGHRS and CDR2 is YFSETQ. The CDR3, as DNA: TGCGCCAGCAGCTTGGCAACTCCGGACACCATATATTTT. It encodes CASSLATPDTIYF.

In DNA, the CDR3 is TGTGCCAGCAGCGGGAGGGGCAGCTACTATAATTCACCCCTCCACTTT. Residues: CASSGRGSYYNSPLHF. This chain links TRBV7-3 with TRBJ1-6, with D maybe TRBD1 (5 bases). This CDR3 comprises 16 residues. V dropped 5 bases and J dropped 3 bases, with 14 bases sitting between them. The germline V gene encodes CDR1 SGHTA and CDR2 FQGTGA.

CDR3 coding DNA: TGTGCCAGCAGCTTGGGGGGAGCTAGCGGTAACACCGGGGAGCTGTTTTTT. It is translated as CASSLGGASGNTGELFF. The rearrangement links TRBV5-4 to TRBJ2-2; 7 bases are shared with TRBD2. The CDR3 is 17 amino acids. The junction had 7 bases not matched to a gene; V was cut back by 0 bases and J by 2 bases. Germline V gives CDR1 SGHNT, CDR2 YYREEE (reference sequence).

The chain carries TRBV13 and TRBJ1-3; D unclear. Trimming pared 1 base from V and 0 bases from J, leaving 7 bases between. The CDR3 length is 15 residues. CDR1 and CDR2 (germline): PRHDT, FYEKMQ (reference sequence). The DNA of the CDR3 is TGTGCCAGCAGCTTAGCGGGGTCCTCTGGAAACACCATATATTTT. It translates to CASSLAGSSGNTIYF.

The chain couples TRBV4-1 to TRBJ1-2, with TRBD1 as a possible D gene (5 bases). The CDR3 runs to 16 residues. Trimming pared 1 base from V and 0 bases from J, leaving 12 bases between. The germline V gene has CDR1 MGHRA and CDR2 YSYEKL. The CDR3 coding sequence is TGCGCCAGCAGCCAAGCCGCAGGGATGACTAACTATGGCTACACCTTC. It encodes CASSQAAGMTNYGYTF.

This chain connects TRBV5-4 to TRBJ1-2; unclear D gene. Trimming pared 4 bases from V and 7 bases from J, leaving 20 bases between. Germline V gene lookup returns CDR1 SGHNT and CDR2 YYREEE (reference sequence). The CDR3 loop spans 15 amino acids. This CDR3 reads CASSLKDRGGPGYTF. CDR3 in DNA: TGTGCCAGCAGCCTTAAAGACCGGGGAGGCCCTGGCTACACCTTC.

The chain carries TRBV6-6 and TRBJ2-1; 8 bases match TRBD2. This CDR3 region has 15 residues. Germline V gene sequence: CDR1 MNHNY, CDR2 SVGAGI (reference sequence). V lost 5 bases to trimming and J lost 2 bases; unmatched junction nucleotides: 5. DNA of the CDR3: TGTGCCAGCAGTGTACACGGGGGGGCCTACAATGAGCAGTTCTTC. Translating it yields CASSVHGGAYNEQFF.

The V call is TRBV2, the J call TRBJ1-4; D call uncertain. Deletions cut 1 base from V and 0 bases from J, with 6 bases between. The CDR3 is 15 residues long. CDR1 SNHLY and CDR2 FYNNEI come from the germline V gene. This CDR3 is CASSEDSTTNEKLFF. CDR3 nucleotide sequence: TGTGCCAGCAGTGAAGACAGCACAACTAATGAAAAACTGTTTTTT.

The chain is built from TRBV2 and TRBJ1-3; D uncertain. Germline CDR1 is SNHLY and CDR2 is FYNNEI. The CDR3 sequence is 13 residues long. Deletions cut 6 bases from V and 10 bases from J, with 16 bases between. The CDR3 nucleotides are TGTGCCAGCAGGGGGAGTAGCATTGGGACCATATATTTT. It yields the protein CASRGSSIGTIYF.

This clone was picked up one time. This rearrangement joins TRBV28 to TRBJ2-2; 8 nucleotides line up with TRBD1. Trimming took 10 bases from V and 6 from J; bases not matched to a gene: 10. Germline CDR1 MDHEN, CDR2 SYDVKM. CDR3 length equals 14 residues. The CDR3 spells CATLDRGAAGELFF. CDR3 sequence (DNA): TGTGCCACGCTCGACAGGGGAGCAGCCGGGGAGCTGTTTTTT.

The V gene is TRBV19, the J gene TRBJ1-5; 8 bases map to TRBD1. Unmatched junction bases numbered 9, after V lost 6 bases and J lost 2 bases. Germline V CDR1 and CDR2: LNHDA, SQIVND (reference sequence). The CDR3 extends over 16 amino acids. CDR3 sequence reads: CASSTRQGLGNQPQHF. The CDR3 region has the DNA TGTGCCAGTAGCACCCGACAGGGGTTGGGCAATCAGCCCCAGCATTTT.